This T cell receptor (beta chain) was observed in a study of T-cell reconstitution after alpha-beta-depleted transplantation in children. Overall study results and limits: Several hundred expanded graft clones reportedly gave rise to the alpha-beta T cells present about two months after transplant. Some patients owed their high day-60 TCRbeta diversity to surviving recipient T cells and thymic progenitors. At the one-year point after transplant, T-cell counts and TCRbeta diversity were found to come mostly from T cells that had been newly produced.

This clonotype was counted a few times. Antigen specificity is unknown. The CDR3 is made up of 16 amino acids. The germline V gene encodes CDR1 MNHEY and CDR2 SMNVEV (reference sequence). The V gene end was trimmed by 5 bases and the J gene end by 4 bases; junction bases not matched to a gene: 9. Preparation of the TCRbeta library was carried out with unique molecular identifiers. TCRdb independently ran MiXCR on the PCR reads; one entry per CDR3 protein. The table records around 52,000 distinct CDR3 sequences, about 5.7% of them present only once. Sequencing was performed on PBMCs, mostly from graft donor cells, taken 60 days after TCRalphabeta/CD19-depleted stem cell transplant. This clonotype was sampled from a female patient aged 2 to 10 who had a stem cell transplant for aplastic anemia, so the T cells may come from the graft donor. V usage is TRBV27 and J usage is TRBJ2-7, with 12 bases aligning to TRBD2. The CDR3 sequence is CASSPTGLAGLYEQYF. The CDR3 region has the DNA TGTGCCAGCAGTCCAACGGGACTAGCGGGCTTGTACGAGCAGTACTTC.